Each of the 16 T cell receptor beta chains below was sequenced from the same sample in a study of CD8 T cells in Susac syndrome. The authors reverse transcribed roughly 0.5 to 1 ug RNA with random hexamers. TCRdb itself ran the immunoSEQ multiplex PCR reads through MiXCR, one entry per CDR3 protein. Of about 100,000 distinct CDR3 sequences in the sample, roughly 96% were seen once. Material: CD8+ T cells from PBMCs. These receptors were collected from a human donor with Susac syndrome.

The V and J genes are TRBV20-1 and TRBJ2-5; tentatively, D is TRBD2 (6 bases). The CDR3 sequence is 13 residues long. Germline V lookup: CDR1 DFQATT, CDR2 SNEGSKA (reference sequence). The germline V and J ends were trimmed by 7 bases and 1 base, with 13 bases remaining between them. The CDR3 nucleotides read TGCAGTGTGGGGGGTGCCACCCAAGAGACCCAGTACTTC. Translation: CSVGGATQETQYF.

This chain links TRBV19 with TRBJ2-1; D is possibly TRBD2 (6 bases). The length of the CDR3 is 13 residues. Trimming took 2 bases from V and 10 from J, leaving 12 bases between them. Germline lookup yields CDR1 LNHDA and CDR2 SQIVND (reference sequence). For the CDR3, the DNA is TGTGCCAGTAGTATAACCGTGGCGGGGGAGCAGTTCTTC. Translating it yields CASSITVAGEQFF.

This clonotype was recorded only once. V is TRBV5-1 and J is TRBJ1-1, with D possibly being TRBD1 (6 bases). V was cut by 2 bases and J by 7 bases, with 12 bases left in between. Per germline, CDR1 SGHRS and CDR2 YFSETQ. There are 13 residues in the CDR3. CDR3 loop: CASSFSGEGEAFF. The CDR3 DNA follows: TGCGCCAGCAGCTTTTCAGGGGAAGGTGAAGCTTTCTTT. The full variable domain, rest sourced from reference TRBV5-1 and TRBJ1-1, is KAGVTQTPRYLIKTRGQQVTLSCSPISGHRSVSWYQQTPGQGLQFLFEYFSETQRNKGNFPGRFSGRQFSNSRSEMNVSTLELGDSALYLCASSFSGEGEAFFGQGTRLTVV.

The V call is TRBV13, the J call TRBJ2-7, with TRBD2 matching over 14 bases. The CDR3 is made up of 17 amino acids. From germline, CDR1 is PRHDT and CDR2 FYEKMQ (reference sequence). J gave up 2 bases and V 1 base, and 4 bases lay outside the gene matches. CDR3 loop: CASSLDGTSGSPYEQYF. CDR3 coding DNA: TGTGCCAGCAGCTTAGATGGGACTAGCGGGAGCCCCTACGAGCAGTACTTC.

The chain uses TRBV7-9 and TRBJ2-5, with TRBD2 as a possible D gene (6 bases). V was pared by 10 bases and J by 6 bases, with 21 bases between. CDR1 is SEHNR and CDR2 is FQNEAQ in the germline V gene (reference sequence). The CDR3 loop spans 14 amino acids. In nucleotides, the CDR3 is TGTGCCACCATCCCGGGGGACGGTCAGAAGACCCAGTACTTC. Translation gives CATIPGDGQKTQYF.

The sample holds one count of this clonotype. The chain carries TRBV4-2 and TRBJ1-4; D is uncertain. The CDR3 runs to 12 residues. Deletions cut 0 bases from V and 13 bases from J, with 9 bases between. Germline V gene lookup returns CDR1 LGHNA and CDR2 YNFKEQ. The CDR3 nucleotides read TGTGCCAGCAGCCAAGATCTCACAAGACTGTTTTTT. This sequence encodes CASSQDLTRLFF.

The rearrangement uses TRBV7-9 and TRBJ2-7, with D perhaps matching TRBD1 (6 bases). Trimming took off 5 bases at V and 5 bases at J, with 13 bases between the two ends. This CDR3 contains 13 residues. Germline V lookup: CDR1 SEHNR, CDR2 FQNEAQ (reference sequence). CDR3 protein: CASSPAGDHEQYF. CDR3 in DNA: TGTGCCAGCAGCCCAGCAGGGGATCACGAGCAGTACTTC.

The CDR3 spells CSVGDTQYF. In DNA, the CDR3 is TGCAGCGTGGGGGATACGCAGTATTTT. The rearrangement uses TRBV29-1 and TRBJ2-3; unclear D gene. Germline loops: CDR1 SQVTM, CDR2 ANQGSEA. V was clipped by 6 bases and J by 6 bases, with 4 bases between them. The CDR3 length is 9 residues.

V and J are TRBV13 and TRBJ2-5; no clear D gene. The germline V gene has CDR1 PRHDT and CDR2 FYEKMQ (reference sequence). Trimming left V 1 base short and J 2 bases short, with 5 bases between. The CDR3 is 13 residues long. CDR3: CASSLARQETQYF. As DNA, the CDR3 is TGTGCCAGCAGCTTAGCTCGTCAAGAGACCCAGTACTTC. The full variable domain, its missing parts supplied by reference TRBV13 and TRBJ2-5, is AAGVIQSPRHLIKEKRETATLKCYPIPRHDTVYWYQQGPGQDPQFLISFYEKMQSDKGSIPDRFSAQQFSDYHSELNMSSLELGDSALYFCASSLARQETQYFGPGTRLLVL.

This chain links TRBV14 with TRBJ1-1; D not certain. V dropped 3 bases and J dropped 5 bases, with 10 bases sitting between them. Germline loops: CDR1 SGHDN, CDR2 FVKESK. This CDR3 region has 13 residues. The CDR3 loop reads CASSHATGTEAFF. In nucleotides, the CDR3 is TGTGCCAGCAGCCACGCGACGGGAACTGAAGCTTTCTTT.

The V call is TRBV20-1, the J call TRBJ2-1; D is ambiguous. This CDR3 is built from 11 residues. CDR1 DFQATT and CDR2 SNEGSKA come from the germline V gene (reference sequence). The CDR3 sequence: CSPLFWDEQFF. For the CDR3, the DNA is TGCAGCCCCCTCTTTTGGGATGAGCAGTTCTTC.

This chain joins TRBV20-1 and TRBJ2-5, with 9 positions matching TRBD1. V lost 1 base and J lost 5; bases outside the gene matches: 5. CDR1 is DFQATT and CDR2 is SNEGSKA in the germline V gene (reference sequence). The CDR3 contains 14 residues. The CDR3 bases are TGCAGTGCTAGAGCACAGGGGGCATTTGAGACCCAGTACTTC. It yields the protein CSARAQGAFETQYF.

This clonotype was counted once. The gene calls are TRBV29-1 and TRBJ2-7, with TRBD2 as a possible D gene (5 bases). The V end was cut by 6 bases, the J end by 6 bases, with 24 bases between. The germline V gene encodes CDR1 SQVTM and CDR2 ANQGSEA. The CDR3 covers 15 residues. CDR3 protein: CSVAQDRLVGGEQYF. CDR3 DNA: TGCAGCGTGGCCCAGGACCGTTTGGTTGGAGGCGAGCAGTACTTC.

The chain combines TRBV28 with TRBJ2-3; TRBD2 might be the D (5 bases). The V and J ends lost 6 bases and 0 bases respectively, with 13 bases between them. In germline, CDR1 is MDHEN, CDR2 SYDVKM. CDR3 length equals 15 residues. This CDR3 reads CASSASRTSTDTQYF. The CDR3 region has the DNA TGTGCCAGCAGCGCTAGCCGTACTAGCACAGATACGCAGTATTTT.

This chain joins TRBV2 and TRBJ2-7, with TRBD1 matching over 7 bases. Germline lookup yields CDR1 SNHLY and CDR2 FYNNEI. This CDR3 has 15 amino acids. The V segment lost 5 bases and the J segment 9 bases; nucleotides outside the gene matches: 16. The CDR3 protein is CASSPRTGEGFRQYF. CDR3 nucleotides: TGTGCCAGCAGTCCAAGGACAGGCGAAGGATTTCGGCAGTACTTC.

This clonotype was observed once. The genes are TRBV5-4 and TRBJ2-1, with 7 bases identical to TRBD2. The CDR3 length is 19 residues. Germline V gene sequence: CDR1 SGHNT, CDR2 YYREEE (reference sequence). J was trimmed by 0 bases and V by 6 bases; bases with no gene match: 18. DNA of the CDR3: TGTGCCAGCAACACTAGGCGGGGCGTCGGGGGGAGCTCCTACAATGAGCAGTTCTTC. It encodes CASNTRRGVGGSSYNEQFF.